This is a list of T cell receptor beta chains from one sample in a study of beta chain features in type 1 diabetes. TCRdb keeps only in-frame clones here, not all; method: immunoSEQ multiplex PCR. The repertoire consists of 450,000 or so clones, with approximately 10% occurring once and the leading ten covering more than 0.045%. The source material was naive CD4+ T cells from blood. Receptors were obtained from a young woman in good health. The CDR3 runs from the conserved cysteine through the conserved F or W. The D gene is left open where the match is weak. A row's size may be missing; if present it is once, few, many or a size class.

v_call,clone_size,d_call,j_call,cdr3_nt,cdr3_aa
TRBV7-9,few,.,TRBJ2-1,TGTGCCACCATTTACCGGGATCTCAACAATGAGCAGTTCTTC,CATIYRDLNNEQFF
TRBV7-9,few,TRBD2,TRBJ2-1,TGTGCCAGCAGCTCACCGGGACTAGCGGAGCGCTCCTACAATGAGCAGTTCTTC,CASSSPGLAERSYNEQFF
TRBV13,few,.,TRBJ2-7,TGTGCCAGCAGCCAAACACGCGGCGCCTACGAGCAGTACTTC,CASSQTRGAYEQYF
TRBV4-2,.,.,TRBJ1-3,TGTGCCAGCAGCCAACCCCCGGGGGCGGGTGGAAACACCATATATTTT,CASSQPPGAGGNTIYF
TRBV29-1,few,.,TRBJ2-4,TGCAGCGTTGAAGAATATAGGGTAGCCAAAAACATTCAGTACTTC,CSVEEYRVAKNIQYF
TRBV11-2,few,.,TRBJ2-1,TGTGCCAGCAGCCACTTGTTTCCCAATGAGCAGTTCTTC,CASSHLFPNEQFF
TRBV6-5,.,.,TRBJ2-3,TGTGCCAGCAGTTACGGTAGGAGCACAGATACGCAGTATTTT,CASSYGRSTDTQYF
TRBV7-8,few,.,TRBJ2-3,TGTGCCAGCAGCTTAGGGCGGGGGCCAGATACGCAGTATTTT,CASSLGRGPDTQYF
TRBV7-2,few,.,TRBJ2-3,TGTGCCAGCAGGACCGCGGGCACAGATACGCAGTATTTT,CASRTAGTDTQYF
TRBV6-6,few,TRBD1,TRBJ2-5,TGTGCCACGGCAAGGGACAGGCAAGAGACCCAGTACTTC,CATARDRQETQYF
TRBV9,few,.,TRBJ1-6,TGTGCCAGCAGCGTCGAAGCGATAACACCCCTCCACTTT,CASSVEAITPLHF
TRBV6-5,few,.,TRBJ1-1,TGTGCCAGCAGTTACTCGAGTTGGGGGAACACTGAAGCTTTCTTT,CASSYSSWGNTEAFF